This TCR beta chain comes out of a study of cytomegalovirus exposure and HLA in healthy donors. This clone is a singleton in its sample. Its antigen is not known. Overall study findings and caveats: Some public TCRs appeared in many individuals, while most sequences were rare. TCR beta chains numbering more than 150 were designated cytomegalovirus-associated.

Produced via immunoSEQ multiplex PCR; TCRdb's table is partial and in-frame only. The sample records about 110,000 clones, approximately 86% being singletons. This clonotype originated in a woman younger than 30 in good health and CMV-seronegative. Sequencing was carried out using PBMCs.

The CDR3: CASSPRQGMQPQHF. The CDR3 nucleotides are TGTGCCAGCAGTCCAAGACAGGGGATGCAGCCCCAGCATTTT. The genes are TRBV27 and TRBJ1-5, with TRBD1 matching over 8 bases. CDR1 and CDR2 (germline): MNHEY, SMNVEV (reference sequence). Germline trimming cut 5 bases from V and 7 bases from J; bases unmatched to any gene: 7. This CDR3 region has 14 residues.